The clone carrying this T cell receptor (beta chain) has just a few counts. No antigen is known for it. PCR was performed a second time for roughly 6 to 12 cycles using a sample-barcoded 5' primer and a J-beta primer mix. Individual samples furnished no less than 2.5 million CDR3-containing paired-end reads apiece. TCRdb re-analysed the 5' RACE reads in MiXCR, keeping a single row per CDR3 protein. Of 850,000 or so distinct CDR3 sequences listed, under 30% are singletons. The sample is drawn from a study of blood T cells in healthy people across ages. Study as a whole: Through template switching, about one barcoded beta molecule was captured per two T cells, as measured in model experiments. Study-level results: A roughly linear age-dependent decrease characterized TCR beta diversity per million T cells. Diversity estimates drawn from one million T cells were deemed underestimates.

This CDR3 has 14 amino acids. From germline, CDR1 is SGHTA and CDR2 FQGNSA. The material sequenced was blood. This chain connects TRBV7-2 to TRBJ2-5; unclear D gene. The DNA end is a closer match to TRBJ2-1, so the J assignment may be wrong. The source is a woman older than 75 in good health. CDR3 region: CASSLAPAQETQFF. In DNA form, the CDR3 reads TGTGCCAGCAGCTTAGCGCCGGCCCAAGAGACCCAGTTCTTC.